This T cell receptor beta chain was captured in a study of CD8 T cells in ankylosing spondylitis. Study-wide points: The clones that were linked to disease were reported to be significantly enriched in matched synovial fluid samples from ankylosing spondylitis patients. Earlier authors reported some of these motif variants in reactive arthritis synovial fluid and blood. Within peripheral blood, clones linked to disease were CD8+ and relatively rare. A motif in TCR beta, a set of 8 or 9 highly homologous variants, appeared characteristic of ankylosing spondylitis blood.

There are many counts of this clonotype. What it binds is not known. CDR1 is SGHRS, CDR2 YFSETQ, per germline. CDR3 length equals 14 residues. V shed 4 bases and J shed 8 bases, with 16 bases lying between them. Quantitative 5'-RACE with molecular barcodes was used to make the TCR beta libraries. TCRdb recomputed calls from the 5' RACE reads with MiXCR, one row per CDR3 protein. The table includes some 800,000 distinct CDR3 sequences, over 9.5% detected once. The chain carries TRBV5-1 and TRBJ2-1; D possibly matches TRBD1 or TRBD2 (5 bases each). The receptor was isolated from a male donor with ankylosing spondylitis. What was sequenced was blood, either unsorted or a sorted T cell fraction (not recorded which). The CDR3 DNA follows: TGCGCCAGCAGCCTCGGGGCTAGCTTGTATGAGCAGTTCTTC. This gives the protein CASSLGASLYEQFF.